The entry that follows covers one T cell receptor beta chain sequence. Its antigen is not identified. This sample was taken from a study of cytomegalovirus exposure and HLA in healthy donors. Notes on the study in general: Later analysis identified a missense DCLRE1C variant that was linked to TCR beta V- and J-gene trimming. Across HLA loci, a later analysis found differing TCR association rates, with DRB1 most and HLA-C fewest. Most subjects had HLA-A and HLA-B alleles reportedly predicted accurately by TCR beta sequences. In a later analysis, most CMV-associated TCR beta chains appeared HLA-restricted.

The CDR3 is 13 residues long. Trimming shortened V by 6 bases and J by 1 base, and 9 bases separated the two germline ends. CDR1 and CDR2 from the germline V gene are MRHNA and SNTAGT. The PCR employed 60 Vbeta primers together with 13 Jbeta primers. The data were produced by immunoSEQ multiplex PCR, yet TCRdb's version contains in-frame clones alone and is incomplete. The table records some 150,000 clones, approximately 79% of them present only once. The source is a woman aged 40 to 50 in good health and CMV-seropositive. The rearrangement uses TRBV6-4 and TRBJ1-1; perhaps TRBD1 as D (5 bases). The sequencing input was PBMCs. CDR3 DNA: TGTGCCAGCAGGGTAGACAGGAACACTGAAGCTTTCTTT. Its translation is CASRVDRNTEAFF.